A single sample gave rise to the 31 T cell receptor beta chains below, sequenced in a study of STAT5B mutations in CD4+ large granular lymphocyte leukemia (dated by TCRdb to between 2021 and 2023). Receptor amplification or capture employed the immunoSEQ multiplex PCR assay. TCRdb provides this immuneACCESS table in a form limited to in-frame rearrangements. Some clones are lacking; in checked studies, under half of them reflect an unresolved V gene, and why the rest are absent is not known. This sample lists about 31,000 clones; around 67% were detected once. Roughly 2% of the sample goes to the ten largest clones. Sequencing was carried out using CD4+ T cells from blood buffy coats. The source of these receptors is a human donor in good health.

The V and J genes are TRBV5-4 and TRBJ2-7, with 9 bases identical to TRBD1. V trimming: 5 bases; J trimming: 3 bases; junction bases outside the gene matches: 6. This CDR3 region has 14 residues. CDR1 and CDR2 (germline): SGHNT, YYREEE (reference sequence). CDR3 DNA: TGTGCCAGCAGACCGGGACAGGGAAGCTACGAGCAGTACTTC. This gives the protein CASRPGQGSYEQYF.

The rearrangement joins TRBV7-2 to TRBJ2-7, with 15 nucleotides matching TRBD2. The J segment lost 2 bases and the V segment lost 4 bases, leaving 9 bases of the junction unmatched. The CDR3 is 18 residues long. Germline V CDR1 and CDR2: SGHTA, FQGNSA. CDR3 residues: CASSYTGTSGGLAYEQYF. The CDR3 nucleotides are TGTGCCAGCAGCTACACCGGGACTAGCGGGGGGCTCGCCTACGAGCAGTACTTC.

CDR3 region: CASSVGGARGKLFF. The CDR3 DNA follows: TGTGCCAGCAGTGTCGGGGGGGCACGGGGAAAACTGTTTTTT. This chain connects TRBV2 to TRBJ1-4, with a weak D call TRBD1 (6 bases). CDR3 size: 14 residues. The germline gives CDR1 SNHLY, CDR2 FYNNEI. With 4 bases removed from V and 10 bases from J, the gap between germline ends came to 16 bases.

A few counts support this clone. The chain joins TRBV2 to TRBJ1-1; 7 bases are a match to TRBD1. Germline loops: CDR1 SNHLY, CDR2 FYNNEI. V was pared by 4 bases and J by 10 bases, with 12 bases of the junction left unmatched. The CDR3 consists of 14 residues. CDR3 protein: CASSVDREKRGAFF. The DNA for the CDR3 is TGTGCCAGCAGTGTTGACAGGGAAAAGCGCGGAGCTTTCTTT.

CDR3 sequence: CAWSVLVNQPQHF. The DNA for the CDR3 is TGTGCCTGGAGTGTCCTCGTTAATCAGCCCCAGCATTTT. The chain is built from TRBV30 and TRBJ1-5; no clear D gene. The CDR3 consists of 13 residues. Germline values: CDR1 GTSNPN, CDR2 SVGIG (reference sequence). Trimming left V 0 bases short and J 4 bases short, with 7 bases between.

The chain combines TRBV25-1 with TRBJ1-5, with D possibly TRBD1 on 5 matching bases. The germline CDR1 and CDR2 sequences are MGHDK and SYGVNS. The length of the CDR3 is 18 residues. Trimming removed 1 base at V and 2 bases at J, with 18 bases between. CDR3 DNA: TGTGCCAGCAGTGAATCAGGGACTTACGATGGGGGCAATCAGCCCCAGCATTTT. Its translation is CASSESGTYDGGNQPQHF. Variable domain in full (rest from reference TRBV25-1 and TRBJ1-5): EADIYQTPRYLVIGTGKKITLECSQTMGHDKMYWYQQDPGMELHLIHYSYGVNSTEKGDLSSESTVSRIRTEHFPLTLESARPSHTSQYLCASSESGTYDGGNQPQHFGDGTRLSIL.

V gene TRBV7-8 combines with J gene TRBJ2-7; tentatively, D is TRBD2 (6 bases). Trimming shortened V by 1 base and J by 3 bases, and 16 bases separated the two germline ends. The length of the CDR3 is 16 residues. Germline CDR1 reads SGHVS; CDR2 reads FQNEAQ. DNA for the CDR3: TGTGCCAGCAGCTTAGGATGGACTACCCAAAACTACGAGCAGTACTTC. This translates into CASSLGWTTQNYEQYF.

The chain joins TRBV4-3 to TRBJ2-5; D call uncertain. The CDR3 sequence is 13 residues long. From germline, CDR1 is LGHNA and CDR2 YSLEER. Trimming left V 0 bases short and J 7 bases short, with 9 bases between. Here the CDR3 DNA reads TGCGCCAGCAGCCAAGAAGCTGGAAGGACCCAGTACTTC. Residues: CASSQEAGRTQYF.

This clone has a handful of counts. In DNA, the CDR3 is TGTGCCAGCAGCTTTATTAGCGGGAACACTGAAGCTTTCTTT. Residues: CASSFISGNTEAFF. V gene TRBV7-6 combines with J gene TRBJ1-1, with no clear D. Trimming took 3 bases from V and 1 from J, leaving 9 bases between them. This CDR3 has 14 amino acids. Germline values: CDR1 SGHVS, CDR2 FNYEAQ. Full variable domain (outside the CDR3, taken from reference TRBV7-6 and TRBJ1-1): GAGVSQSPRYKVTKRGQDVALRCDPISGHVSLYWYRQALGQGPEFLTYFNYEAQQDKSGLPNDRFSAERPEGSISTLTIQRTEQRDSAMYRCASSFISGNTEAFFGQGTRLTVV.

The genes are TRBV12-5 and TRBJ2-5, with D possibly TRBD2 on 6 matching bases. Germline loops: CDR1 LGHNT, CDR2 FRNRAP. Trimming removed 6 bases at V and 4 bases at J, with 12 bases between. The length of the CDR3 is 13 residues. The CDR3 region is CASGRGSTETQYF. The CDR3 DNA is TGTGCTAGTGGCCGGGGGAGTACAGAGACCCAGTACTTC.

This rearrangement joins TRBV2 to TRBJ2-7, with a tentative D call TRBD2 (6 bases). The CDR3 is made up of 14 amino acids. V was cut by 6 bases and J by 1 base, with 13 bases left in between. CDR1 and CDR2 from the germline V gene are SNHLY and FYNNEI. The CDR3 DNA is TGTGCCAGCAGGTCTAGCGCGGGGTCCTACGAGCAGTACTTC. Its protein product is CASRSSAGSYEQYF.

The chain links TRBV9 to TRBJ1-6, with 11 bases matching TRBD1. The CDR3 is 16 residues long. The germline V gene encodes CDR1 SGDLS and CDR2 YYNGEE. J lost 7 bases, V lost 4 bases, and 7 bases had no gene match. Here the CDR3 DNA reads TGTGCCAGCAGCCCACGGACAGGGGGCTGGAATTCACCCCTCCACTTT. It yields the protein CASSPRTGGWNSPLHF.

The chain has TRBV28 and TRBJ1-4; D remains unclear. The CDR3 sequence is 15 residues long. The V end was cut by 4 bases, the J end by 0 bases, with 9 bases between. Germline V gene lookup returns CDR1 MDHEN and CDR2 SYDVKM. Written as DNA, the CDR3 is TGTGCCAGCAGTTACAACGGTGCAACTAATGAAAAACTGTTTTTT. This encodes CASSYNGATNEKLFF.

This clone occurred once. The V call is TRBV6-5, the J call TRBJ1-2; the match to TRBD1 covers 7 bases. The V segment lost 5 bases and the J segment 5 bases; nucleotides outside the gene matches: 11. The germline CDR1 and CDR2 sequences are MNHEY and SVGAGI. The length of the CDR3 is 15 residues. DNA for the CDR3: TGTGCCAGCAGTAGACAAGGGACAGAAGATTATGGCTACACCTTC. Translation: CASSRQGTEDYGYTF.

This clone appeared a single time. The rearrangement uses TRBV19 and TRBJ2-2; TRBD1 agrees at 8 bases. The CDR3 length is 15 residues. The ends lost 3 bases at V and 5 bases at J; junction bases unmatched: 5. Germline V CDR1 and CDR2: LNHDA, SQIVND (reference sequence). The CDR3 reads CASSIGTGPTGELFF. Written as DNA, the CDR3 is TGTGCCAGTAGTATCGGGACAGGACCAACCGGGGAGCTGTTTTTT.

This clone came up a few times. The chain has TRBV15 and TRBJ1-5; a weak D match, TRBD1 (6 bases). This CDR3 has 14 amino acids. Looked up from germline, CDR1 is LNHNV and CDR2 is YYDKDF (reference sequence). Trimming removed 1 base at V and 4 bases at J, with 8 bases between. The CDR3 protein is CATSRGRGNQPQHF. CDR3 bases: TGTGCCACCAGCAGAGGGAGGGGGAATCAGCCCCAGCATTTT.

There are a few counts of this clone. The genes are TRBV19 and TRBJ1-6; the D gene is possibly TRBD1 (6 bases). The CDR3 totals 14 residues. The germline CDR1 and CDR2 sequences are LNHDA and SQIVND (reference sequence). V was shortened by 4 bases and J by 6 bases, with 10 bases between the two germline ends. CDR3 sequence (DNA): TGTGCCAGTAGTAGTCAACAGGGTAATTCACCCCTCCACTTT. It yields the protein CASSSQQGNSPLHF.

The chain has TRBV5-1 and TRBJ1-4; 7 positions match TRBD1. J lost 0 bases, V lost 4 bases, and 9 bases had no gene match. The V gene's germline CDR1 is SGHRS and CDR2 YFSETQ. The CDR3 has 17 residues. CDR3 sequence (DNA): TGCGCCAGCAGCCTAAATTACGGGACAGCAACTAATGAAAAACTGTTTTTT. Amino acids: CASSLNYGTATNEKLFF.

This chain joins TRBV11-2 and TRBJ1-1; D possibly corresponds to TRBD1 (5 bases). The CDR3 consists of 15 residues. Between the trimmed V and J ends, which lost 0 bases and 3 bases, there was a span of 11 bases. Germline CDR1 is SGHAT and CDR2 is FQNNGV. Here the CDR3 DNA reads TGTGCCAGCAGCTTAGAGGGGCAGGGCTACACTGAAGCTTTCTTT. It yields the protein CASSLEGQGYTEAFF. Full variable domain (missing parts from reference TRBV11-2 and TRBJ1-1): EAGVAQSPRYKIIEKRQSVAFWCNPISGHATLYWYQQILGQGPKLLIQFQNNGVVDDSQLPKDRFSAERLKGVDSTLKIQPAKLEDSAVYLCASSLEGQGYTEAFFGQGTRLTVV.

The rearrangement joins TRBV29-1 to TRBJ2-7; 7 bases fit TRBD1. Germline CDR1 and CDR2: SQVTM and ANQGSEA. This CDR3 spans 13 amino acids. CDR3 loop: CRLTGNGTYEQYF. The CDR3 nucleotides are TGCAGGCTGACAGGGAATGGAACCTACGAGCAGTACTTC.

This clone was recorded once. The chain is built from TRBV4-3 and TRBJ1-2; 11 nucleotides match TRBD1. This CDR3 region has 15 residues. Germline V CDR1 and CDR2: LGHNA, YSLEER. The V gene end was trimmed by 2 bases and the J gene end by 8 bases; junction bases not matched to a gene: 7. The DNA of the CDR3 is TGCGCCAGCAGCCAACTCGGGACAGGGGGAGGGGGCTACACCTTC. This gives the protein CASSQLGTGGGGYTF.

This sequence joins TRBV4-3 and TRBJ2-3; perhaps D is TRBD1 or TRBD2 (5 bases each). With 1 base removed from V and 11 bases from J, the gap between germline ends came to 13 bases. This CDR3 has 13 residues. Germline CDR1 and CDR2: LGHNA and YSLEER. Here the CDR3 DNA reads TGCGCCAGCAGCCAAGTTCCCGGGACCCAGCAGTATTTT. Its protein is CASSQVPGTQQYF.

Details on this clone: Other DNA sequences in this sample translate to the same CDR3. The chain recombines TRBV6-1 with TRBJ2-5, with D perhaps matching TRBD1 or TRBD2 (5 bases each). CDR3 length: 14 residues. Germline loops: CDR1 MNHNS, CDR2 SASEGT. Trimming stripped 3 bases from V and 1 base from J, with 9 bases between. CDR3 loop: CASSESGRQETQYF. The CDR3 DNA reads as TGTGCCAGCAGTGAGTCGGGACGCCAAGAGACCCAGTACTTC.

The chain employs TRBV15 and TRBJ2-6, with no clear D. The germline gives CDR1 LNHNV, CDR2 YYDKDF (reference sequence). This CDR3 is built from 15 residues. V was shortened by 3 bases and J by 0 bases, with 6 bases between the two germline ends. The CDR3 protein is CATSRLNSGANVLTF. CDR3 bases: TGTGCCACCAGCAGGCTTAACTCTGGGGCCAACGTCCTGACTTTC.

This clone was observed a single time. J is TRBJ1-6 and V is TRBV7-8, with TRBD1 matching over 7 bases. CDR1 SGHVS and CDR2 FQNEAQ come from the germline V gene. This CDR3 has 15 residues. The junction had 4 bases not matched to a gene; V was cut back by 1 base and J by 7 bases. The CDR3 loop reads CASSLGGGRNSPLHF. The DNA for the CDR3 is TGTGCCAGCAGCTTAGGAGGGGGCAGGAATTCACCCCTCCACTTT.

This clone was recorded only once. CDR3 sequence (DNA): TGTGCCAGCAGCACCGGGACTTTGAATGAAAAACTGTTTTTT. Translated: CASSTGTLNEKLFF. The rearrangement joins TRBV5-4 to TRBJ1-4; weak D call: TRBD1 (5 bases). Between the trimmed V and J ends, which lost 4 bases and 5 bases, there was a span of 12 bases. CDR3 length equals 14 residues. Looked up from germline, CDR1 is SGHNT and CDR2 is YYREEE (reference sequence).

This clone was seen a single time. The gene calls are TRBV5-4 and TRBJ1-3; a weak D match, TRBD1 (5 bases). CDR1 SGHNT and CDR2 YYREEE come from the germline V gene (reference sequence). V gave up 1 base and J gave up 3 bases, with 14 bases separating them. This CDR3 is built from 16 residues. Written as DNA, the CDR3 is TGTGCCAGCAGCTTGTTCTTGACAGATGGTGGAAACACCATATATTTT. Its translation: CASSLFLTDGGNTIYF.

This clone has only a few counts. The rearrangement uses TRBV5-5 and TRBJ1-1; 7 nucleotides align to TRBD1. The germline V gene has CDR1 SGHKS and CDR2 YYEKEE (reference sequence). The CDR3 extends over 13 amino acids. J lost 5 bases, V lost 4 bases, and 5 bases had no gene match. The CDR3 DNA sequence: TGTGCCAGCAGCGGCAGGGGGGGGACTGAAGCTTTCTTT. It translates to CASSGRGGTEAFF.

The rearrangement links TRBV4-3 to TRBJ2-5, with TRBD1 as a possible D gene (5 bases). Germline V lookup: CDR1 LGHNA, CDR2 YSLEER. The CDR3 extends over 16 amino acids. V dropped 0 bases and J dropped 5 bases, with 16 bases sitting between them. Here the CDR3 reads CASSQDRVQSGETQYF. CDR3 nucleotides: TGCGCCAGCAGCCAAGACAGGGTCCAAAGTGGGGAGACCCAGTACTTC.

The chain combines TRBV4-2 with TRBJ2-2; D is ambiguous. CDR3 size: 16 residues. CDR1 is LGHNA, CDR2 YNFKEQ, per germline. V shed 0 bases and J shed 2 bases, with 10 bases lying between them. The CDR3 nucleotides read TGTGCCAGCAGCCAAGAAGTGGGGTCTAACACCGGGGAGCTGTTTTTT. This gives the protein CASSQEVGSNTGELFF.

This clone occurred once. The chain recombines TRBV11-1 with TRBJ2-5; D possibly corresponds to TRBD1 (5 bases). The germline CDR1 and CDR2 sequences are SGHAT and FQDESV (reference sequence). The CDR3 consists of 11 residues. With 5 bases removed from V and 4 bases from J, the gap between germline ends came to 5 bases. CDR3: CASSRGETQYF. The CDR3 coding sequence is TGTGCCAGCAGCAGGGGAGAGACCCAGTACTTC.